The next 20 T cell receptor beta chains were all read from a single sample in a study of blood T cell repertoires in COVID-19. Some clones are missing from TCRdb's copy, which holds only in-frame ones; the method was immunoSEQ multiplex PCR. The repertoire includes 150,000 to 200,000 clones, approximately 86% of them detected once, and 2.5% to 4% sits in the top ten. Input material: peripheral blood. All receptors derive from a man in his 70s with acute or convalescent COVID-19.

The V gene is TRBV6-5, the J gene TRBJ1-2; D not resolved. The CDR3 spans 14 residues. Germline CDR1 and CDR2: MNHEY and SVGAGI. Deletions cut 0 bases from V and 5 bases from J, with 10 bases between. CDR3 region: CASSYSGEGYGYTF. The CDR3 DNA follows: TGTGCCAGCAGTTACTCTGGGGAGGGTTATGGCTACACCTTC.

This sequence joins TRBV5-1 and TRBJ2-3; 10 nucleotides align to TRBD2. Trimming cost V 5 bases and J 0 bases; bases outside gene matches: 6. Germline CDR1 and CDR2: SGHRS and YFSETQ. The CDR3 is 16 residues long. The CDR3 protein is CASSGKTSGSTDTQYF. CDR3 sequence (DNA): TGCGCCAGCAGTGGGAAGACTAGCGGGAGCACAGATACGCAGTATTTT. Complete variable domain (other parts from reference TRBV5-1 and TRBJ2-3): KAGVTQTPRYLIKTRGQQVTLSCSPISGHRSVSWYQQTPGQGLQFLFEYFSETQRNKGNFPGRFSGRQFSNSRSEMNVSTLELGDSALYLCASSGKTSGSTDTQYFGPGTRLTVL.

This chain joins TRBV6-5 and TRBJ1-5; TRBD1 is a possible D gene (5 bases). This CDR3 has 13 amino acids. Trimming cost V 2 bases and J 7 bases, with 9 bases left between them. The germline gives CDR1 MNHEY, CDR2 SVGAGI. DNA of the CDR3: TGTGCCAGCAGTTACCGACAGTCGCAGCCCCAGCATTTT. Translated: CASSYRQSQPQHF.

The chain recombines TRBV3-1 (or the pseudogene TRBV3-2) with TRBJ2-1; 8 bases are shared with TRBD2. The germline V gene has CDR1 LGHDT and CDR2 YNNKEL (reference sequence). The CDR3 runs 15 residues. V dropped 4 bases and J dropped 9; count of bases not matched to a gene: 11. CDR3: CASSPLGGLGGEQFF. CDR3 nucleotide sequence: TGTGCCAGCAGCCCCCTGGGGGGACTAGGCGGTGAGCAGTTCTTC.

The CDR3 loop is CASSPRQESYNEQFF. In DNA form, the CDR3 reads TGTGCCAGCAGCCCCCGACAGGAGTCCTACAATGAGCAGTTCTTC. The chain employs TRBV4-2 and TRBJ2-1; weak D call: TRBD1 (6 bases). Looked up from germline, CDR1 is LGHNA and CDR2 is YNFKEQ. V dropped 4 bases and J dropped 1 base, with 11 bases sitting between them. The CDR3 loop spans 15 amino acids.

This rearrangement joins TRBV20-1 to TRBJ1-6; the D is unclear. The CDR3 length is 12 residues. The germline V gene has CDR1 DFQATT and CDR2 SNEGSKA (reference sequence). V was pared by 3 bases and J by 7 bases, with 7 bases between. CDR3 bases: TGCAGTGCTAGTAGTCGGAATTCACCCCTCCACTTT. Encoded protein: CSASSRNSPLHF.

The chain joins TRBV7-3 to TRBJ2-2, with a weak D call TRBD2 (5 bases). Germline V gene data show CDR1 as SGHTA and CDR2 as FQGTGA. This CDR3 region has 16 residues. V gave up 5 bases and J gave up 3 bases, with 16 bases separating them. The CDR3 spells CASSAMFRRDTGELFF. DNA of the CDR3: TGTGCCAGCAGCGCGATGTTCAGGCGGGACACCGGGGAGCTGTTTTTT.

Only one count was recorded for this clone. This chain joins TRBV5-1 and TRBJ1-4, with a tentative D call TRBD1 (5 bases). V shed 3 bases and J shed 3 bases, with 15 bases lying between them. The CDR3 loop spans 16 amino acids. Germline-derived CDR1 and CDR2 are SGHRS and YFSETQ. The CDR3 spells CASSWGPNLANEKLFF. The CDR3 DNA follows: TGCGCCAGCAGCTGGGGCCCCAACTTGGCTAATGAAAAACTGTTTTTT. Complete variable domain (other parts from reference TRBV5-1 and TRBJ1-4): KAGVTQTPRYLIKTRGQQVTLSCSPISGHRSVSWYQQTPGQGLQFLFEYFSETQRNKGNFPGRFSGRQFSNSRSEMNVSTLELGDSALYLCASSWGPNLANEKLFFGSGTQLSVL.

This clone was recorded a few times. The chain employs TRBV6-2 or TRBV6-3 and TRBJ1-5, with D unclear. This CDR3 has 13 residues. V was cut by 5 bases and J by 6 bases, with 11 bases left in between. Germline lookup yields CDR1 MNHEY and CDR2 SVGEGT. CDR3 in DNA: TGTGCCAGCAGTCCGCGGACTCTTCAGCCCCAGCATTTT. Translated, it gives CASSPRTLQPQHF.

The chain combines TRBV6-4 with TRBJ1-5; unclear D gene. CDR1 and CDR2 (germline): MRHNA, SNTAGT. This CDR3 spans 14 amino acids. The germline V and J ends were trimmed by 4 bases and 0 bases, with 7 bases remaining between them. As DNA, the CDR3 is TGTGCCAGCAGTGCCACGGGTAGCAATCAGCCCCAGCATTTT. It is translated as CASSATGSNQPQHF.

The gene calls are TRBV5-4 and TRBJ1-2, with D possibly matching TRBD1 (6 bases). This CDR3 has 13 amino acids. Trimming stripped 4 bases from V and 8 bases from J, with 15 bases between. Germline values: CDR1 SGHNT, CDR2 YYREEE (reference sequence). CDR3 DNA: TGTGCCAGCAGCCCTTACAGGGATCTGGGCTACACCTTC. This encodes CASSPYRDLGYTF.

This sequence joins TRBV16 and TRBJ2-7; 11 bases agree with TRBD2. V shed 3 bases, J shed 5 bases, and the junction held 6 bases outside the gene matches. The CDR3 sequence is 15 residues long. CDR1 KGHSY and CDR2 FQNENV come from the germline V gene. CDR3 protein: CASSQLAGGPHEQYF. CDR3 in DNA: TGTGCCAGCAGCCAGTTAGCGGGAGGGCCCCACGAGCAGTACTTC.

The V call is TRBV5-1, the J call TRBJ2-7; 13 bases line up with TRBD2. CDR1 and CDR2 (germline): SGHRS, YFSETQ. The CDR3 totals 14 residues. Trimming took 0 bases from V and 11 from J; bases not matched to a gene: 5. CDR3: CASSLEGTSGEKYF. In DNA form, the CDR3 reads TGCGCCAGCAGCTTGGAAGGGACTAGCGGGGAAAAGTACTTC.

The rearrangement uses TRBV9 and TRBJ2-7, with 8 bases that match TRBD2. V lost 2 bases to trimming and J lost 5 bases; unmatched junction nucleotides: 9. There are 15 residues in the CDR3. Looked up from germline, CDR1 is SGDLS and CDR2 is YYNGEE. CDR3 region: CASSVSGTPGNEQYF. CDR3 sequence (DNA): TGTGCCAGCAGCGTTAGCGGGACGCCGGGAAACGAGCAGTACTTC. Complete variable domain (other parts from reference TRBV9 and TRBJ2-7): DSGVTQTPKHLITATGQRVTLRCSPRSGDLSVYWYQQSLDQGLQFLIQYYNGEERAKGNILERFSAQQFPDLHSELNLSSLELGDSALYFCASSVSGTPGNEQYFGPGTRLTVT.

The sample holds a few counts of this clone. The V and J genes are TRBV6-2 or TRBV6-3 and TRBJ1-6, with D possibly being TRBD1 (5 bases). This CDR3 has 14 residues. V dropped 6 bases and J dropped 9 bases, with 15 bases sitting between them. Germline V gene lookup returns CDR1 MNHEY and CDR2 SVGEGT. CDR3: CASSPGGEGSPLHF. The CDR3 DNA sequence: TGTGCCAGCAGCCCCGGGGGTGAGGGTTCACCCCTCCACTTT.

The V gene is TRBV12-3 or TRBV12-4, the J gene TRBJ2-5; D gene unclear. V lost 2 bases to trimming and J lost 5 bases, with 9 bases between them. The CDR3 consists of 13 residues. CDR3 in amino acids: CASSLRSQETQYF. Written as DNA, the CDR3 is TGTGCCAGCAGTTTACGCAGTCAGGAGACCCAGTACTTC.

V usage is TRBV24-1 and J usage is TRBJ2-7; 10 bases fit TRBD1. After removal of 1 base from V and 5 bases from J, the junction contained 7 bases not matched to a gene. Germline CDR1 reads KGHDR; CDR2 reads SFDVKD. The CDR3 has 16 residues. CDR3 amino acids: CATSDFRTGGRDEQYF. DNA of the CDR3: TGTGCCACCAGTGATTTCCGGACAGGGGGAAGGGACGAGCAGTACTTC.

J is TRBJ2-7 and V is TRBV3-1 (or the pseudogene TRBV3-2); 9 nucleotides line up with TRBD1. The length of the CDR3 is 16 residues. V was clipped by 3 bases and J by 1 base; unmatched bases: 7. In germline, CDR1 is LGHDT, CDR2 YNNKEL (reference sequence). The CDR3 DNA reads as TGTGCCAGCAGCCACAGGCCGGGACAGGGATCCTACGAGCAGTACTTC. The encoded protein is CASSHRPGQGSYEQYF.

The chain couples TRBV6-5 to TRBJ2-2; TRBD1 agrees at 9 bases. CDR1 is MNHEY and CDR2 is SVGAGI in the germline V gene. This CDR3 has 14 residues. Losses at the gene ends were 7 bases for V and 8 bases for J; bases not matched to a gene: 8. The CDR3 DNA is TGTGCCAGCAAGAGACAGGGGGAAAGGGGGGAGCTGTTTTTT. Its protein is CASKRQGERGELFF.

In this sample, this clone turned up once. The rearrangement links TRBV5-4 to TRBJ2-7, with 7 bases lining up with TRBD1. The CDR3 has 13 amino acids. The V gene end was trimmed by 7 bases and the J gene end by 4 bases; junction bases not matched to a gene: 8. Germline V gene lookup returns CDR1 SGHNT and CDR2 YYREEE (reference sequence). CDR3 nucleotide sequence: TGTGCCAGCTCCGGGACAGACCATTACGAGCAGTACTTC. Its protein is CASSGTDHYEQYF. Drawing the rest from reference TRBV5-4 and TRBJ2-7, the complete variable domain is ETGVTQSPTHLIKTRGQQVTLRCSSQSGHNTVSWYQQALGQGPQFIFQYYREEENGRGNFPPRFSGLQFPNYSSELNVNALELDDSALYLCASSGTDHYEQYFGPGTRLTVT.